The T cell receptor (beta chain) under discussion was sequenced for a study of graft-versus-host responses after intestinal transplantation (dated by TCRdb to the early 2020s). Regarding the complete study: The transplants that recipients received were multivisceral, liver-intestinal, or isolated intestinal. Anti-thymocyte globulin induction was given to all recipients, followed by maintenance tacrolimus and steroids for two to four years. Bulk TCR-beta CDR3 sequencing was used to track graft-versus-host and host-versus-graft alloreactive T cell clones in the graft, circulation and bone marrow after intestinal transplantation. Alloreactive clones were identified by sequencing pre-transplant mixed lymphocyte reaction products and comparing them with unstimulated pre-transplant donor and recipient T cells. Of the approximately 24 intestinal transplant recipients enrolled in the cohort, one of whom was a retransplant, a few patients without pretransplant specimens were excluded. A peak of at least 4% donor T cells among recipient peripheral blood mononuclear cells was the definition used for donor T cell macrochimerism. Samples from a few later patients were sequenced in-house on an Illumina MiSeq with MiXCR processing rather than by the commercial service. Findings and caveats that apply to the study as a whole: Patients with donor T cell macrochimerism had high GvH to HvG T cell clonal ratios in their allografts. The relatively low number and heterogeneity of intestinal transplant patients limited the conclusions. Early after transplant, declines in HvG clones were associated with peak levels of circulating GvH clones. GvH clones were found in recipient bone marrow, and some of the GvH clones appeared earlier in ileal mucosa or blood, which is consistent with an intestinal mucosal origin.

The germline V gene specifies MGHRA as CDR1 and YSYEKL as CDR2. Trimming takes 0 bases from V and 0 bases from J, and the germline ends sit 14 bases apart. The CDR3 runs 17 amino acids, cysteine and phenylalanine included. The retained sequence is limited to the CDR3, 51 bases, with the frame set at the first base. This clone turned up a few times. No quality values exist for individual bases; no much larger clone is one base distant. Libraries came from the immunoSEQ multiplex PCR assay. For most patients, genomic DNA was isolated using the Qiagen DNeasy Blood and Tissue Kit and was shipped frozen to Adaptive Biotechnologies for TCR sequencing. High-throughput TCR-beta CDR3 sequencing of genomic DNA from most patients was performed by Adaptive Biotechnologies. The published analysis was carried out like this. TCR sequencing data were retrieved from Adaptive's ImmunoSEQ software for roughly 17 patients, whereas a few other patients were processed with MiXCR and VDJtools. To correct CD4 versus CD8 sorting errors, any sequence found in both subsets at a frequency ratio below 5:1 was removed. CDR3 nucleotide sequences shared between donor and recipient were removed because the origin of such sequences could not be assigned. At least 2-fold expansion over unstimulated cells and a minimum CFSE-low frequency of 0.002% (template counts) or 0.001% (read counts) were required for clones to be classified as alloreactive. A clone was considered mappable if detected in the sequenced pre-transplant spleen, lymph node, or MLR CFSE-low populations of the donor or recipient. The cumulative frequency of alloreactive clones was calculated as a percentage of all sequences, weighted by copy number. Drawn from immuneACCESS, this table holds only the in-frame rearrangements with V and J called that TCRdb kept. Clones are partly lost; checked studies trace under half to an unresolved V gene and leave the rest unexplained. V, J and clone size derive from that table, while D and trimming were established from the DNA sequence. The sample contains fewer than 15,000 clones, approximately 36% of them found a single time. The top ten clones comprise around 2.3% of the sample.

The time point label, read with the paper, signifies: cells obtained before transplantation from donor or recipient. In mixed lymphocyte reactions, roughly 200,000 CFSE-labeled pre-transplant responders were plated with roughly 200,000 irradiated violet-dye-labeled stimulators and cultured for less than 7 days. Proliferating CD3+CD4+CFSE-low and CD3+CD8+CFSE-low responder cells were FACS-sorted on a BD Influx sorter after the mixed lymphocyte reaction. This TCR derives from a human patient who received an intestinal transplant. The rearrangement joined TRBV4-1 to TRBJ1-1, with the D gene call left open. This sample comprised alloreactive CD8+ T cells from a mixed lymphocyte reaction culture, obtained before intestinal transplant. The sample's cell subset or site label, in plain terms: CFSE-low proliferating T cells sorted from approximately 6-day pre-transplant mixed lymphocyte reaction (GvH or HvG direction). The CDR3 is CASSQETPPTMNTEAFF. The DNA sequence is given as TGCGCCAGCAGCCAAGAAACTCCTCCAACCATGAACACTGAAGCTTTCTTT.